This TCR beta chain emerged from a study of identical twins. Via MiXCR, TCRdb re-called the 5' RACE reads, giving one row per CDR3 protein. The repertoire includes about 690,000 distinct CDR3 sequences, roughly 6% of them detected once, and roughly 2% sits in the top ten. Looked up from germline, CDR1 is SGHRS and CDR2 is YFSETQ. The V gene end was trimmed by 3 bases and the J gene end by 0 bases; junction bases not matched to a gene: 3. This CDR3 has 16 amino acids. The chain joins TRBV5-1 to TRBJ2-2, with TRBD1 matching 9 bases. The specimen was naive T cells sorted from blood. This receptor was identified in a man younger than 30 in good health. The CDR3 here is CASSWGTGPNTGELFF. DNA of the CDR3: TGCGCCAGCAGCTGGGGGACAGGGCCGAACACCGGGGAGCTGTTTTTT. Full variable domain (missing parts from reference TRBV5-1 and TRBJ2-2): KAGVTQTPRYLIKTRGQQVTLSCSPISGHRSVSWYQQTPGQGLQFLFEYFSETQRNKGNFPGRFSGRQFSNSRSEMNVSTLELGDSALYLCASSWGTGPNTGELFFGEGSRLTVL.